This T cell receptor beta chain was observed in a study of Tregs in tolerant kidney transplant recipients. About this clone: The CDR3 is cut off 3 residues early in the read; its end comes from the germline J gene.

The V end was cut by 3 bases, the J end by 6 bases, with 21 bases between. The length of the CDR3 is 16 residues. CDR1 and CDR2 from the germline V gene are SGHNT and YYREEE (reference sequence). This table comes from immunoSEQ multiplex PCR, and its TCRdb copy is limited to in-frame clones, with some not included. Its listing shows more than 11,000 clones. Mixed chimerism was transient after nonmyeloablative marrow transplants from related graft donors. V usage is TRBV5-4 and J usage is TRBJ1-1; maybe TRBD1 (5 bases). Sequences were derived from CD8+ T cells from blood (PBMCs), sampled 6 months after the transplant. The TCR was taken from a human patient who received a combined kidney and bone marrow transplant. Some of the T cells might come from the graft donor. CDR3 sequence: CASSSGGDYIRAEAFF. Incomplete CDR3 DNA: TGTGCCAGCAGCTCGGGGGGGGACTATATCCGGGCTGAA.